These 12 T cell receptor beta chains were sequenced from one sample in a study of T cells in Graves' hyperthyroidism and ophthalmopathy. Researchers amplified the TCR beta CDR3 regions from RNA transcripts. The HTBI primer set drove a first-round RT-PCR of the TCR CDR3. TCRdb redid the calling of the multiplex PCR reads with MiXCR, one entry per CDR3 protein. Among roughly 250,000 distinct CDR3 sequences listed, around 22% were seen once. The material sequenced was blood. The receptor set was obtained from a man aged 25-45 years with Graves' ophthalmopathy.

Points on this clonotype: Mismatch with germline at one junction end may stem from a read error. CDR3 region: CASIRDRGLGGTETFF. CDR3 in DNA: TGTGCCAGCATCCGGGACAGGGGATTAGGGGGCACTGAAACTTTCTTT. The J gene is TRBJ1-1, the V gene TRBV28, with 10 nucleotides matching TRBD1. Germline CDR1 MDHEN, CDR2 SYDVKM. This CDR3 is 16 amino acids long.

The V and J genes are TRBV5-1 and TRBJ2-3; tentatively, D is TRBD2 (6 bases). The CDR3 runs to 15 residues. The germline gives CDR1 SGHRS, CDR2 YFSETQ. With 4 bases removed from V and 1 base from J, the gap between germline ends came to 13 bases. CDR3 residues: CASSTSGERTDTQYF. The CDR3 DNA reads as TGCGCCAGCAGCACTTCGGGGGAGCGCACAGATACGCAGTATTTT. Complete variable domain (other parts from reference TRBV5-1 and TRBJ2-3): KAGVTQTPRYLIKTRGQQVTLSCSPISGHRSVSWYQQTPGQGLQFLFEYFSETQRNKGNFPGRFSGRQFSNSRSEMNVSTLELGDSALYLCASSTSGERTDTQYFGPGTRLTVL.

The chain uses TRBV2 and TRBJ2-7, with 7 bases lining up with TRBD2. CDR3 length equals 12 residues. With V trimmed by 6 bases and J by 6 bases, 5 bases remained unmatched. Germline CDR1 is SNHLY and CDR2 is FYNNEI. This CDR3 reads CASRGTTLEQYF. The CDR3 nucleotides read TGTGCCAGCAGGGGGACTACCCTCGAGCAGTACTTC. The variable domain in full, completed from reference TRBV2 and TRBJ2-7, reads EPEVTQTPSHQVTQMGQEVILRCVPISNHLYFYWYRQILGQKVEFLVSFYNNEISEKSEIFDDQFSVERPDGSNFTLKIRSTKLEDSAMYFCASRGTTLEQYFGPGTRLTVT.

The V call is TRBV7-9, the J call TRBJ1-4; TRBD1 matches 7 bases. With V trimmed by 5 bases and J by 8 bases, 11 bases remained unmatched. The germline CDR1 and CDR2 sequences are SEHNR and FQNEAQ (reference sequence). The CDR3 runs to 15 residues. This chain's CDR3 is CASSQGGSRAEKLFF. The CDR3, as DNA: TGTGCCAGCAGCCAGGGGGGGTCGCGAGCCGAAAAACTGTTTTTT.

The genes are TRBV7-9 and TRBJ1-2; D ambiguous. The CDR3 has 11 amino acids. The ends were cut back, 5 bases at V and 4 bases at J, with 5 bases in the middle. CDR1 is SEHNR, CDR2 FQNEAQ, per germline (reference sequence). This chain's CDR3 is CASSISYGYTF. CDR3 sequence (DNA): TGTGCCAGCAGCATTAGCTATGGCTACACCTTC.

Only a few counts were recorded for this clonotype. CDR3 protein: CASSARDKGGYTDTQYF. The DNA of the CDR3 is TGTGCCAGCAGCGCCCGGGACAAGGGGGGATACACAGATACGCAGTATTTT. This chain links TRBV9 with TRBJ2-3; either TRBD1 or TRBD2 may fit D (6 bases each). Per the germline V gene, CDR1 is SGDLS and CDR2 is YYNGEE. V was trimmed by 3 bases and J by 2 bases, leaving 19 bases between them. The CDR3 is 17 amino acids. The complete variable domain, with remaining parts taken from reference TRBV9 and TRBJ2-3, reads DSGVTQTPKHLITATGQRVTLRCSPRSGDLSVYWYQQSLDQGLQFLIQYYNGEERAKGNILERFSAQQFPDLHSELNLSSLELGDSALYFCASSARDKGGYTDTQYFGPGTRLTVL.

This clonotype was detected a few times. The gene calls are TRBV7-2 and TRBJ1-4, with D tentatively TRBD1 (6 bases). Germline CDR1 reads SGHTA; CDR2 reads FQGNSA. V was trimmed by 5 bases and J by 8 bases, leaving 12 bases between them. The CDR3 is 13 amino acids. CDR3 nucleotides: TGTGCCAGCAGCCGAGACAGGTCCGAAAAACTGTTTTTT. Translating it yields CASSRDRSEKLFF.

V and J are TRBV20-1 and TRBJ2-7, with D unresolved. The germline CDR1 and CDR2 sequences are DFQATT and SNEGSKA (reference sequence). V lost 3 bases, J lost 6 bases, and 18 bases lay in between. The CDR3 runs 14 residues. DNA for the CDR3: TGCAGTGCTAGGCCCCCAGCGCAAGGCTCCGAGCAGTACTTC. Translation gives CSARPPAQGSEQYF.

The chain carries TRBV7-9 and TRBJ1-1; possible D gene TRBD1, 5 bases. Germline CDR1 and CDR2: SEHNR and FQNEAQ (reference sequence). CDR3 length: 12 amino acids. V was cut by 2 bases and J by 8 bases, with 9 bases left in between. CDR3 sequence reads: CASSLSRDEAFF. CDR3 nucleotides: TGTGCCAGCAGCTTAAGTAGGGACGAAGCTTTCTTT.

The chain couples TRBV2 to TRBJ2-3, with D maybe TRBD1 (5 bases). The CDR3 runs to 13 residues. In germline, CDR1 is SNHLY, CDR2 FYNNEI. Deletions cut 7 bases from V and 10 bases from J, with 18 bases between. CDR3 bases: TGTGCCAGCATGAGGACAAGCAGATATTCGCAGTATTTT. This sequence encodes CASMRTSRYSQYF. The variable domain in full, with the rest retrieved from reference TRBV2 and TRBJ2-3, is EPEVTQTPSHQVTQMGQEVILRCVPISNHLYFYWYRQILGQKVEFLVSFYNNEISEKSEIFDDQFSVERPDGSNFTLKIRSTKLEDSAMYFCASMRTSRYSQYFGPGTRLTVL.

The table lists this clonotype with a count of one. The rearrangement joins TRBV11-1 to TRBJ1-4, with D possibly matching TRBD1 (6 bases). Germline V CDR1 and CDR2: SGHAT, FQDESV (reference sequence). V was shortened by 7 bases and J by 3 bases, with 18 bases between the two germline ends. The CDR3 sequence is 16 residues long. In DNA form, the CDR3 reads TGTGCCAGCACCAAGACAGGCCAATTCGCTAATGAAAAACTGTTTTTT. Its protein product is CASTKTGQFANEKLFF.

In this sample, this clonotype turned up many times. This chain joins TRBV5-1 and TRBJ2-3, with TRBD2 matching 9 bases. The CDR3 covers 15 residues. Germline V gives CDR1 SGHRS, CDR2 YFSETQ. Unmatched junction bases numbered 10, after V lost 6 bases and J lost 5 bases. CDR3 region: CASNFIAGEGDTQYF. The CDR3 DNA reads as TGCGCCAGCAACTTTATAGCGGGAGAAGGAGATACGCAGTATTTT.